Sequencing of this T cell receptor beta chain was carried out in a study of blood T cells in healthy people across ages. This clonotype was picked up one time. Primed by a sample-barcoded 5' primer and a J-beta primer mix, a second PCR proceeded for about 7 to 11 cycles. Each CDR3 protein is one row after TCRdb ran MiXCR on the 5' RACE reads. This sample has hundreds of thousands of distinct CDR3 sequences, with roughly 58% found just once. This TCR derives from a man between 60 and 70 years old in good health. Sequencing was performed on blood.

CDR3 loop: CASGDRSHYEQYF. The CDR3 coding sequence is TGTGCCAGCGGTGACAGGTCTCACTACGAGCAGTACTTC. The chain uses TRBV6-8 and TRBJ2-7; possible D gene TRBD1, 6 bases. Germline CDR1 reads MNHGY; CDR2 reads SAAAGT. V gave up 8 bases and J gave up 3 bases, with 14 bases separating them. The CDR3 spans 13 residues.